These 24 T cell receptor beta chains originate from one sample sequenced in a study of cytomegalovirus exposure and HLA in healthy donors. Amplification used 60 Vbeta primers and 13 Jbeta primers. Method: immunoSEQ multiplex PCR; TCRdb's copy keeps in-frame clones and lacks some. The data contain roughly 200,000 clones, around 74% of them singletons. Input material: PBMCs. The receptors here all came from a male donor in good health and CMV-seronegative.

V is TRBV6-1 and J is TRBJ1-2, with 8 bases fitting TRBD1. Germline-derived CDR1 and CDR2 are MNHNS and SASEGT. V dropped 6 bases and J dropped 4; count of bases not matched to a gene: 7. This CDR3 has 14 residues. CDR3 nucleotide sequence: TGTGCCAGCAGGAGGACAGGGACCGCCTATGGCTACACCTTC. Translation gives CASRRTGTAYGYTF.

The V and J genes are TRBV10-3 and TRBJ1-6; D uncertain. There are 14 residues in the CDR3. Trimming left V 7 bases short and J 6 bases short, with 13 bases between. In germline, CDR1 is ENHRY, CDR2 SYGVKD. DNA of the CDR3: TGTGCCATCAAAGCCCTGAACAGTAATTCACCCCTCCACTTT. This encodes CAIKALNSNSPLHF.

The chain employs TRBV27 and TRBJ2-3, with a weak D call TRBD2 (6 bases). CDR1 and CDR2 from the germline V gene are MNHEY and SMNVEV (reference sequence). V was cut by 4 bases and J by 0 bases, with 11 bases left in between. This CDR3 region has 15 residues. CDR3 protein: CASSYSGTSTDTQYF. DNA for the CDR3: TGTGCCAGCAGTTACTCCGGGACTAGCACAGATACGCAGTATTTT.

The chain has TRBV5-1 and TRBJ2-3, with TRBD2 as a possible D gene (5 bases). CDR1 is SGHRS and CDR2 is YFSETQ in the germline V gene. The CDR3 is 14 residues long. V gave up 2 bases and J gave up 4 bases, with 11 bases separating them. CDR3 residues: CASSFGGLADTQYF. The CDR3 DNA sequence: TGCGCCAGCAGCTTCGGCGGACTCGCAGATACGCAGTATTTT. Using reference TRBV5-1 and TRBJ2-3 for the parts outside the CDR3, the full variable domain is KAGVTQTPRYLIKTRGQQVTLSCSPISGHRSVSWYQQTPGQGLQFLFEYFSETQRNKGNFPGRFSGRQFSNSRSEMNVSTLELGDSALYLCASSFGGLADTQYFGPGTRLTVL.

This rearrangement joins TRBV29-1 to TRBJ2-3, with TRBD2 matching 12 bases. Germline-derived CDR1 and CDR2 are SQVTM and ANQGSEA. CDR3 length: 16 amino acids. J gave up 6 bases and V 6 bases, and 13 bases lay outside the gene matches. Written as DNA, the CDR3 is TGCAGCGTAGAGGGGCTAGCGGGAGGGCCGGGTGATACGCAGTATTTT. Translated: CSVEGLAGGPGDTQYF.

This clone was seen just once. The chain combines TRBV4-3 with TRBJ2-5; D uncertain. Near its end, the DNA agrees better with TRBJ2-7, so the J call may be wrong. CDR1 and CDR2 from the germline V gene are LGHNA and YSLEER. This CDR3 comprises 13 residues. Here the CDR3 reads CASSQDPRYEQYF. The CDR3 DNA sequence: TGCGCCAGCAGCCAAGACCCCAGGTACGAGCAGTACTTC.

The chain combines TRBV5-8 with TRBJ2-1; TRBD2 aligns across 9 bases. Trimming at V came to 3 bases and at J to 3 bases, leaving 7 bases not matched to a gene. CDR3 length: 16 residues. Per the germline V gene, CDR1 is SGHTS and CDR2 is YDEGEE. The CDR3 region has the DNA TGTGCCAGCAGCTACACCGGGACTAGCATCTACAATGAGCAGTTCTTC. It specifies CASSYTGTSIYNEQFF.

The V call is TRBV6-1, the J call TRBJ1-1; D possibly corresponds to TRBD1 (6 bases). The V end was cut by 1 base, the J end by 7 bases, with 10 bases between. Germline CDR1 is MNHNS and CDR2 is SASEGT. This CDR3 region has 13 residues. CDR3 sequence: CASSEGGRIEAFF. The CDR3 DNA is TGTGCCAGCAGTGAAGGGGGGCGGATTGAAGCTTTCTTT.

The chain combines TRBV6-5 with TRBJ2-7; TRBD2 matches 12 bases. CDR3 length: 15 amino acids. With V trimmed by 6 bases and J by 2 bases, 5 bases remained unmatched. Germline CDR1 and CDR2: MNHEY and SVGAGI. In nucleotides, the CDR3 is TGTGCCAGCAGGTCTAGCGGGGGGGAGGCCTACGAGCAGTACTTC. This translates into CASRSSGGEAYEQYF.

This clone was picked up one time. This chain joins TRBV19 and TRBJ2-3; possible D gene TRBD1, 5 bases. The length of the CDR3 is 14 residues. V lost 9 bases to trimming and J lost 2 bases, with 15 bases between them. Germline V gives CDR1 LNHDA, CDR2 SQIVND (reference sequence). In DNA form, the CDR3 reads TGTGCCAGCAAATCACAGGCCTACACAGATACGCAGTATTTT. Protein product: CASKSQAYTDTQYF.

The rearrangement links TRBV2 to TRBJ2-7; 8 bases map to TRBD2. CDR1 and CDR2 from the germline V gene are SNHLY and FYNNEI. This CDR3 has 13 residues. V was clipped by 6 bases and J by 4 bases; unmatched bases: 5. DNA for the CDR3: TGTGCCAGCAGAGCGGGGGCGGTGTACGAGCAGTACTTC. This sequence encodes CASRAGAVYEQYF.

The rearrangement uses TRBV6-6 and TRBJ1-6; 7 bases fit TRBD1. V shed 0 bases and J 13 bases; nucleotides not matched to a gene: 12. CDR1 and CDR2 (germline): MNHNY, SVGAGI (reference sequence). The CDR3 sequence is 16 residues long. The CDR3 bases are TGTGCCAGCAGTTACTCGCCAAGGACAGGAGCCCGCCCCCTCCACTTT. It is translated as CASSYSPRTGARPLHF.

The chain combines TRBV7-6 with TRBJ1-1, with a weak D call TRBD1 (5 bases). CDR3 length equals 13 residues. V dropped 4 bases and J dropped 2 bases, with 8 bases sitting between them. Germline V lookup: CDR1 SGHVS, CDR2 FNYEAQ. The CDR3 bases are TGTGCCAGCAGCTCCACAGGTAACACTGAAGCTTTCTTT. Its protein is CASSSTGNTEAFF.

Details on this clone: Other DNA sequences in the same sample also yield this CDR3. The CDR3, as DNA: TGCGCCAGCAGCTTACAGGGGGCCCAAGCTTTCTTT. It translates to CASSLQGAQAFF. The V and J genes are TRBV5-1 and TRBJ1-1; TRBD1 matches at 9 bases. The V segment lost 2 bases and the J segment 9 bases; nucleotides outside the gene matches: 2. The length of the CDR3 is 12 residues. Looked up from germline, CDR1 is SGHRS and CDR2 is YFSETQ.

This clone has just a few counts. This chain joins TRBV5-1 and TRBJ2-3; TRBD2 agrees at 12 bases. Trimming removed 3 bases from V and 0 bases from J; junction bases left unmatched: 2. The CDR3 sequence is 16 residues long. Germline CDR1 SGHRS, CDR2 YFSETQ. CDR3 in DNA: TGCGCCAGCAGCTCAGGGACTAGCGGGAGCACAGATACGCAGTATTTT. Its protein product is CASSSGTSGSTDTQYF.

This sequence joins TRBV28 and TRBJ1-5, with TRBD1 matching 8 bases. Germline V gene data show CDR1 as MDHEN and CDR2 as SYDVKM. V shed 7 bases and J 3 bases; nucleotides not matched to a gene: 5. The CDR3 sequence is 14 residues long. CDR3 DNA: TGTGCCAGCATCGACAGGGGTTACAATCAGCCCCAGCATTTT. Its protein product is CASIDRGYNQPQHF. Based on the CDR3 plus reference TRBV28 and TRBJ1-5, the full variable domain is DVKVTQSSRYLVKRTGEKVFLECVQDMDHENMFWYRQDPGLGLRLIYFSYDVKMKEKGDIPEGYSVSREKKERFSLILESASTNQTSMYLCASIDRGYNQPQHFGDGTRLSIL.

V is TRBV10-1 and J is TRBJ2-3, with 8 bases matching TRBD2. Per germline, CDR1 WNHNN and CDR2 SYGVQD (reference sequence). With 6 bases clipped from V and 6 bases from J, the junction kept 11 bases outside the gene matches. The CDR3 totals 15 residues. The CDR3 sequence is CASSAPGLGGDTQYF. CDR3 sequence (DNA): TGCGCCAGCAGCGCACCGGGACTAGGTGGCGATACGCAGTATTTT.

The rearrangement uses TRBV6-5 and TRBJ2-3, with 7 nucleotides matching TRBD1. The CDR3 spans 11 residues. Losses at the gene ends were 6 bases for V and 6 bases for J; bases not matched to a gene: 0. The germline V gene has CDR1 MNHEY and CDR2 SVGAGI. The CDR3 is CASRQGDTQYF. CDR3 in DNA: TGTGCCAGCAGACAGGGGGATACGCAGTATTTT.

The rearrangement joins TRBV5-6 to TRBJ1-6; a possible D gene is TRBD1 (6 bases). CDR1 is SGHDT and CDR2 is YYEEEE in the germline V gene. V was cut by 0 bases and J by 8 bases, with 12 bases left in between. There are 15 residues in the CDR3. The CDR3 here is CASSLVPGADSPLHF. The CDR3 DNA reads TGTGCCAGCAGCTTGGTCCCAGGGGCAGATTCACCCCTCCACTTT.

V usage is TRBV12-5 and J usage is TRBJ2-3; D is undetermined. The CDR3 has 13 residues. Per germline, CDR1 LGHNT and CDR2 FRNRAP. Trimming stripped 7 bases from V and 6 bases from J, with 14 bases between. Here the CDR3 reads CASERFPTDTQYF. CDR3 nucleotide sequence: TGTGCTAGTGAGCGCTTTCCCACCGATACGCAGTATTTT.

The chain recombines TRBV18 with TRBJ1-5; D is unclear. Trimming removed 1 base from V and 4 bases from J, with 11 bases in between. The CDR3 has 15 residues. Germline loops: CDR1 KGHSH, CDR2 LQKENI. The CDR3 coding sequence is TGTGCCAGCTCACCACGCGGGGTACGAAATCAGCCCCAGCATTTT. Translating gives CASSPRGVRNQPQHF.

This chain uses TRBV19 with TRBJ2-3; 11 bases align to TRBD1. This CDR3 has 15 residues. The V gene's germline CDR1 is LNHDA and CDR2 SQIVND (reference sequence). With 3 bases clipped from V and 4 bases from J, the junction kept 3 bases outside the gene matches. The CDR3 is CASSIWTGGADTQYF. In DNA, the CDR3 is TGTGCCAGTAGTATCTGGACAGGGGGCGCAGATACGCAGTATTTT.

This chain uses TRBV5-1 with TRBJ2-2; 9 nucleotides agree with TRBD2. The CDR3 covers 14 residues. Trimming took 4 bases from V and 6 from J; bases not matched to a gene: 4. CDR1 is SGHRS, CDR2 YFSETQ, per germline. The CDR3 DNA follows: TGCGCCAGCAGCATTTTAGCGGGAGCCGGGGAGCTGTTTTTT. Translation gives CASSILAGAGELFF.

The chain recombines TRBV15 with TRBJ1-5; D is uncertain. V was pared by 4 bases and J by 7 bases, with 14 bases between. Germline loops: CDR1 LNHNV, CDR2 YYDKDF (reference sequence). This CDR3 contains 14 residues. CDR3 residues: CATSTVRGMQPQHF. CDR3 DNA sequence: TGTGCCACCAGCACCGTCCGGGGTATGCAGCCCCAGCATTTT.